The 10 T cell receptor beta chains below were found in one sample sequenced in a study of response to subunit inactivated influenza vaccine. TCRdb analysed the RT-PCR reads with MiXCR anew, one entry per CDR3 protein. The data show approximately 730,000 distinct CDR3 sequences, approximately 15% seen once. The sequenced sample was PBMCs from blood, obtained 14 days before vaccination. The receptors originated from a man aged 45-60 years who received an inactivated influenza vaccine.

This clonotype was seen more than once but under ten times. This chain uses TRBV5-1 with TRBJ2-2; D is uncertain. There are 12 residues in the CDR3. Trimming left V 4 bases short and J 6 bases short, with 7 bases between. The germline V gene encodes CDR1 SGHRS and CDR2 YFSETQ. CDR3 region: CASSNTAGELFF. CDR3 bases: TGCGCCAGCAGCAACACTGCCGGGGAGCTGTTTTTT. The variable domain in full, completed from reference TRBV5-1 and TRBJ2-2, reads KAGVTQTPRYLIKTRGQQVTLSCSPISGHRSVSWYQQTPGQGLQFLFEYFSETQRNKGNFPGRFSGRQFSNSRSEMNVSTLELGDSALYLCASSNTAGELFFGEGSRLTVL.

The chain carries TRBV20-1 and TRBJ2-5; possible D gene TRBD2, 6 bases. This CDR3 comprises 14 residues. V shed 5 bases and J shed 4 bases, with 17 bases lying between them. Germline V gene data show CDR1 as DFQATT and CDR2 as SNEGSKA (reference sequence). CDR3 loop: CSASMGLGGETQYF. The CDR3 DNA is TGCAGTGCTTCCATGGGTCTGGGGGGAGAGACCCAGTACTTC.

This clonotype was counted a few times. This chain joins TRBV3-1 and TRBJ2-3; D possibly corresponds to TRBD2 (5 bases). Germline V gene data show CDR1 as LGHDT and CDR2 as YNNKEL (reference sequence). Trimming took 0 bases from V and 5 from J, leaving 12 bases between them. The CDR3 sequence is 15 residues long. In DNA, the CDR3 is TGTGCCAGCAGCCAAGAGGGAAGAGGGATAGATACGCAGTATTTT. Protein product: CASSQEGRGIDTQYF.

This clonotype was seen repeatedly, ten times or more. The CDR3, as DNA: TGCAGCGTAACGGGGACAGGGCTATATATGGCCGGCTACACCTTC. This sequence encodes CSVTGTGLYMAGYTF. The chain links TRBV29-1 to TRBJ1-2, with 9 bases fitting TRBD1. The CDR3 spans 15 residues. With V trimmed by 6 bases and J by 8 bases, 16 bases remained unmatched. Germline CDR1 is SQVTM and CDR2 is ANQGSEA.

This clonotype was counted between two and nine times. The rearrangement uses TRBV27 and TRBJ2-3; D gene uncertain. V was shortened by 5 bases and J by 0 bases, with 12 bases between the two germline ends. Germline CDR1 is MNHEY and CDR2 is SMNVEV (reference sequence). CDR3 length: 15 amino acids. The CDR3 is CASSPTHVSTDTQYF. In DNA, the CDR3 is TGTGCCAGCAGTCCCACCCACGTTAGCACAGATACGCAGTATTTT.

This clonotype has more than one count but fewer than ten. The V and J genes are TRBV5-1 and TRBJ2-5; a possible D gene is TRBD1 (5 bases). The germline gives CDR1 SGHRS, CDR2 YFSETQ. Between the trimmed V and J ends, which lost 4 bases and 2 bases, there was a span of 12 bases. The CDR3 runs 14 residues. The CDR3 nucleotides read TGCGCCAGCAGCCAAAACACAGGACAAGAGACCCAGTACTTC. Its protein is CASSQNTGQETQYF.

About this clonotype itself: Relative to the germline gene, one junction end is altered; a read error may explain this. The rearrangement joins TRBV7-8 to TRBJ1-5; D perhaps matches TRBD1 (5 bases). The CDR3 spans 16 residues. CDR1 is SGHVS and CDR2 is FQNEAQ in the germline V gene. The CDR3 nucleotides read TGTCCCAGCAGCTTAGGGGCTGGGCGTAGCAATCAGCCCCAGCATTTT. Its translation: CPSSLGAGRSNQPQHF.

This sequence joins TRBV5-1 and TRBJ1-6; 8 positions agree with TRBD1. J lost 9 bases, V lost 4 bases, and 6 bases had no gene match. This CDR3 spans 14 amino acids. CDR1 and CDR2 from the germline V gene are SGHRS and YFSETQ. This chain's CDR3 is CASSHGQGGSPLHF. The CDR3 DNA reads TGCGCCAGCAGCCATGGACAGGGAGGTTCACCCCTCCACTTT.

A few counts support this clonotype. The J gene is TRBJ1-6, the V gene TRBV4-1; possible D gene TRBD1, 6 bases. Germline V gene lookup returns CDR1 MGHRA and CDR2 YSYEKL. Trimming removed 0 bases at V and 7 bases at J, with 13 bases between. This CDR3 has 16 residues. The CDR3 coding sequence is TGCGCCAGCAGCCAAGAAGGAGGGGGTGGGAATTCACCCCTCCACTTT. Its protein is CASSQEGGGGNSPLHF.

In its sample, this clonotype was seen many times. V and J are TRBV28 and TRBJ2-1; tentative D call: TRBD2 (6 bases). The CDR3 is 16 residues long. V lost 9 bases, J lost 2 bases, and 20 bases lay in between. Germline V gene data show CDR1 as MDHEN and CDR2 as SYDVKM. CDR3 region: CASRTSGTGAYNEQFF. As DNA, the CDR3 is TGTGCCAGTAGAACATCCGGGACTGGCGCCTACAATGAGCAGTTCTTC.